The clone carrying this T cell receptor beta chain was seen only a few times. Recovered status applied to Cohort 3 donors who had two consecutive negative PCRs. It also applied to those with clearance or with symptom resolution. Per the original methods: Amplified reference gene primers provided the basis for estimating nucleated cell counts. Assay: immunoSEQ multiplex PCR; the TCRdb copy retains only in-frame clones and omits some. D and trimming were read from the DNA, whereas the V and J calls and clone size are those reported in that table. The sample consists of about 150,000 clones, roughly 89% of them appearing once. This specimen belongs to a study of blood T cell repertoires in COVID-19. The wider study: Sites in the United States, Italy and Spain provided acute and convalescent COVID-19 samples.

Germline lookup yields CDR1 MGHRA and CDR2 YSYEKL. Deletions cut 4 bases from V and 1 base from J, with 10 bases between. CDR3 length: 15 residues. This TCR was recovered from a man between 50 and 59 years old who had recovered from COVID-19. The sequencing input was PBMCs or T cells enriched from blood (not recorded which). The chain uses TRBV4-1 and TRBJ2-2; a weak D match, TRBD1 (6 bases). CDR3 in amino acids: CASSLGQQNTGELFF. The CDR3 DNA follows: TGCGCCAGCAGCCTTGGACAGCAGAACACCGGGGAGCTGTTTTTT.